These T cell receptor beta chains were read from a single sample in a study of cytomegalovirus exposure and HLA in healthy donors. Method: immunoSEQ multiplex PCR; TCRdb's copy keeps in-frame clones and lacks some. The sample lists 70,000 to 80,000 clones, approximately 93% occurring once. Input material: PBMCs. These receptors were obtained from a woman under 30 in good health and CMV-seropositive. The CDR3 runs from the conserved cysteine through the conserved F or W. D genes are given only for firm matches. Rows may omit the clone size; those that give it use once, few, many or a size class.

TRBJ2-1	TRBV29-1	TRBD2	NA	TGCAGCGCTGAGGCTAGCGGGAGTAATGAGCAGTTCTTC	CSAEASGSNEQFF
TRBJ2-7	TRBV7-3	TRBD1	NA	TGTGCCAGCAGCCCCCTGGACAGGGTGACGCACGAGCAGTACTTC	CASSPLDRVTHEQYF
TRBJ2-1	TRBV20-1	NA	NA	TGCAGTGCTAGGGGTCACAGGCAGTTCTTC	CSARGHRQFF
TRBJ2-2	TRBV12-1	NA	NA	TGTGCCAGTCCGATTCGACCTCAGCTAGCGGGGGGGAACACCGGGGAGCTGTTTTTT	CASPIRPQLAGGNTGELFF
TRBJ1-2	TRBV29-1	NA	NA	TGCAGCGTTGAAGGCTTGGCTGAGGGCCGTTATGGCTACACCTTC	CSVEGLAEGRYGYTF
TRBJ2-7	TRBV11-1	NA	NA	TGTGCCAGCAGCTTATGGGCAGGTTCCTACGAGCAGTACTTC	CASSLWAGSYEQYF
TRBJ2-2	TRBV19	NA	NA	TGTGCCAGTAGTATCAGAGCATCGGGCACCGGGGAGCTGTTTTTT	CASSIRASGTGELFF
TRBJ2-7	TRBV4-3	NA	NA	TGCGCCAGCAGCCAATACAGGAACTACGAGCAGTACTTC	CASSQYRNYEQYF
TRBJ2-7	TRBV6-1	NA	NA	TGTGCCAGCAGTCCTTCGTGGACTGCCAGGGGGCAGTACTTC	CASSPSWTARGQYF
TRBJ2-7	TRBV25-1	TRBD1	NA	TGTGCCAGCAGTGAAGTCAAGGGACAGGCCTACGAGCAGTACTTC	CASSEVKGQAYEQYF
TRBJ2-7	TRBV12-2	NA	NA	TGTGCAAGTCGCCCTACTCCCACCGACAGGGCTCACTACGAGCAGTACTTC	CASRPTPTDRAHYEQYF
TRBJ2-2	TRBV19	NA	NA	TGTGCCAGTACCAGGTGGCAGATCGGGGCCACTAGCCTGAACACCGGGGAGCTGTTTTTT	CASTRWQIGATSLNTGELFF
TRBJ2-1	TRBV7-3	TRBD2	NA	TGTGCCAGCAGTCATAGCGGGGGGGCCAATGAGCAGTTCTTC	CASSHSGGANEQFF
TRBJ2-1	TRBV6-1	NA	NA	TGTGCCACTAATCGTGAGGGCTGGGATGAGCAGTTCTTC	CATNREGWDEQFF
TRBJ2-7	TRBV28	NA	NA	TGTGCCAGCAGTTCCTTTCCCTACGAGCAGTACTTC	CASSSFPYEQYF
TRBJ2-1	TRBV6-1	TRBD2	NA	TGTGCCAGCAGTGAAGTGGCGATCCTAGCGGGGGGATCCTGGAATGAGCAGTTCTTC	CASSEVAILAGGSWNEQFF
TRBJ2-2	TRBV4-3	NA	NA	TGCGCCAGCAGCCAGGCCCCAGAGACGGAGACCGGGGAGCTGTTTTTT	CASSQAPETETGELFF
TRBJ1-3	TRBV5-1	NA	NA	TGCGCCAGCAGCTTTGGACACCCTGGAAACACCATATATTTT	CASSFGHPGNTIYF
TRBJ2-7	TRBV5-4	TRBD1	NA	TGTGCCAGCTCCAAGGGACAGGTGGGTTCACGCGAGCAGTACTTC	CASSKGQVGSREQYF
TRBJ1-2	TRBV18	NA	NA	TGTGCCAGCTCCCCTTCGACAGGAGTAGATGGCTACACCTTC	CASSPSTGVDGYTF
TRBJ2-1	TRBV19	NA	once	TGTGCCAGTAGCTTACGACTAGGAGGAAAACACAATGAGCAGTTCTTC	CASSLRLGGKHNEQFF
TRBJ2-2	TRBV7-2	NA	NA	TGTGCCAGCAGCCGCACTTTAGACACCGGGGAGCTGTTTTTT	CASSRTLDTGELFF
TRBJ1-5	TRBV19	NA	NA	TGTGCCAGTAGTATGGGCCTGTATAGCAATCAGCCCCAGCATTTT	CASSMGLYSNQPQHF
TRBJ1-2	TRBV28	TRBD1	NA	TGTGCCAGCAAAAATCCGGGACAGGGGGTCCCCAACTATGGCTACACCTTC	CASKNPGQGVPNYGYTF
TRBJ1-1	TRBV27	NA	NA	TGTGCCAGCAGCATACGGCAGGCGAACACTGAAGCTTTCTTT	CASSIRQANTEAFF
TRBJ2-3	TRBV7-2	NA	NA	TGTGCCAGCAGCTTAGTATTTCCAGATACGCAGTATTTT	CASSLVFPDTQYF
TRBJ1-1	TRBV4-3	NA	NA	TGCGCCAGCAGCCAAACCCGGAGGATGAACACTGAAGCTTTCTTT	CASSQTRRMNTEAFF
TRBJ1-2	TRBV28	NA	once	TGTGCCAGCGTCTTCAATCGGCCGGATGGCGGCGGTGGCTACACCTTC	CASVFNRPDGGGGYTF
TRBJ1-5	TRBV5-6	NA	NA	TGTGCCAGCAGCTTGGGAGAAGGGGTCGTGCAGCCCCAGCATTTT	CASSLGEGVVQPQHF
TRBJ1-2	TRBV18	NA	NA	TGTGCCAGCTCAGGGCAGGGAAACTATGGCTACACCTTC	CASSGQGNYGYTF
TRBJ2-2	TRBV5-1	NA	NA	TGCGCCAGCCGAGGGACCGGGGAGCTGTTTTTT	CASRGTGELFF
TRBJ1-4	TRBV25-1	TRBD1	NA	TGTGCCAGCAGTCCCGGACAGGGCATTTATGAAAAACTGTTTTTT	CASSPGQGIYEKLFF
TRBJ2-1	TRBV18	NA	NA	TGTGCCAGCTCACCCTCCGACAGGCTTAACAATGAGCAGTTCTTC	CASSPSDRLNNEQFF
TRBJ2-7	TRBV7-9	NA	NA	TGTGCCAGCAGCTTACGGGACAAACTATCCTACGAGCAGTACTTC	CASSLRDKLSYEQYF
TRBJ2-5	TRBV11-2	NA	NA	TGTGCCAGCAGCCCAGGGGCAGAGACCCAGTACTTC	CASSPGAETQYF
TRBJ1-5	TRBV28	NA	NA	TGTGCCAGCAGGGGCATCGGGGGGACATCCCTGGGGCAGCCCCAGCATTTT	CASRGIGGTSLGQPQHF
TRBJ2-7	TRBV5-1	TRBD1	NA	TGCGCCAGCAGCCGGACAGGGGGTTCCTACGAGCAGTACTTC	CASSRTGGSYEQYF
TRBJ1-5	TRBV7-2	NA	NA	TGTGCCAGCAGCGTAGCTCCGGGGAGCAATCAGCCCCAGCATTTT	CASSVAPGSNQPQHF
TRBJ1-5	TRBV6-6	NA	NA	TGTGCCAGCAGTTATGGGAATGTCAGGGTTCAGCCCCAGCATTTT	CASSYGNVRVQPQHF
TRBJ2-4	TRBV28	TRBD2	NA	TGTGCCAGCAGTTCCTACGGTGGGGGTAGCGGGAGGGGGAGGACTCAACTAGCCAAAAACATTCAGTACTTC	CASSSYGGGSGRGRTQLAKNIQYF
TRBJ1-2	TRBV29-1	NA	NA	TGCAGCGCAGAGACAGACCCTGGCTATGGCTACACCTTC	CSAETDPGYGYTF
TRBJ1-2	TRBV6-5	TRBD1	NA	TGTGCCAGCAGTTACGGGACAGGGGTCGGCTACACCTTC	CASSYGTGVGYTF
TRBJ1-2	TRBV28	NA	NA	TGTGCCAGCAGGCCACCGGGGGGGGAAAACTATGGCTACACCTTC	CASRPPGGENYGYTF
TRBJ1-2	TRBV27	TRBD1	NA	TGTGCCAGCAGCGCCGGGACAGCTAACTATGGCTACACCTTC	CASSAGTANYGYTF
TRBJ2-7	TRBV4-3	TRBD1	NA	TGCGCCAGCAGCCAAGAGGTCACAGGGGGTATCTACGAGCAGTACTTC	CASSQEVTGGIYEQYF
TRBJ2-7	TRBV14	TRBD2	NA	TGTGCCAGCAGCCGTGCGGCGGGGGGAGAAGGGCAGTACTTC	CASSRAAGGEGQYF
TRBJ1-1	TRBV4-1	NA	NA	TGCGCCAGCAGCCGCCGACACTCGGCTGAAGCTTTCTTT	CASSRRHSAEAFF